This T cell receptor beta chain stems from a study of shared clonotypes between healthy human individuals. Study outcomes and limitations: Only blood samples were collected, and tissue repertoires likely differ. Across subsets, estimated richness was generally greater for naive than for memory populations. An expected dependence of interdonor clonotype sharing on sequencing depth was noted.

The input for sorted-subset replicate PCRs was approximately 200 ng DNA, 25,000 to 30,000 T cell genomes. Clones were read by immunoSEQ multiplex PCR, and TCRdb kept only the in-frame ones, dropping some. Here the sample spans 2,500,000 or so clones, around 90% being singletons. About this clone itself: Its antigen remains unknown.

CDR1 MNHEY and CDR2 SVGAGI come from the germline V gene. This CDR3 comprises 14 residues. Trimming removed 0 bases from V and 6 bases from J, with 11 bases in between. Material: naive CD4+ T cells sorted from blood. The subset is: CD45RA+ positively selected. This sequence joins TRBV6-5 and TRBJ1-2; tentatively, D is TRBD1 (5 bases). The origin of this receptor is a man aged 18 to 29 in good health. Here the CDR3 reads CASSYSSGFDGYTF. The CDR3, as DNA: TGTGCCAGCAGTTACTCGTCAGGGTTTGATGGCTACACCTTC.